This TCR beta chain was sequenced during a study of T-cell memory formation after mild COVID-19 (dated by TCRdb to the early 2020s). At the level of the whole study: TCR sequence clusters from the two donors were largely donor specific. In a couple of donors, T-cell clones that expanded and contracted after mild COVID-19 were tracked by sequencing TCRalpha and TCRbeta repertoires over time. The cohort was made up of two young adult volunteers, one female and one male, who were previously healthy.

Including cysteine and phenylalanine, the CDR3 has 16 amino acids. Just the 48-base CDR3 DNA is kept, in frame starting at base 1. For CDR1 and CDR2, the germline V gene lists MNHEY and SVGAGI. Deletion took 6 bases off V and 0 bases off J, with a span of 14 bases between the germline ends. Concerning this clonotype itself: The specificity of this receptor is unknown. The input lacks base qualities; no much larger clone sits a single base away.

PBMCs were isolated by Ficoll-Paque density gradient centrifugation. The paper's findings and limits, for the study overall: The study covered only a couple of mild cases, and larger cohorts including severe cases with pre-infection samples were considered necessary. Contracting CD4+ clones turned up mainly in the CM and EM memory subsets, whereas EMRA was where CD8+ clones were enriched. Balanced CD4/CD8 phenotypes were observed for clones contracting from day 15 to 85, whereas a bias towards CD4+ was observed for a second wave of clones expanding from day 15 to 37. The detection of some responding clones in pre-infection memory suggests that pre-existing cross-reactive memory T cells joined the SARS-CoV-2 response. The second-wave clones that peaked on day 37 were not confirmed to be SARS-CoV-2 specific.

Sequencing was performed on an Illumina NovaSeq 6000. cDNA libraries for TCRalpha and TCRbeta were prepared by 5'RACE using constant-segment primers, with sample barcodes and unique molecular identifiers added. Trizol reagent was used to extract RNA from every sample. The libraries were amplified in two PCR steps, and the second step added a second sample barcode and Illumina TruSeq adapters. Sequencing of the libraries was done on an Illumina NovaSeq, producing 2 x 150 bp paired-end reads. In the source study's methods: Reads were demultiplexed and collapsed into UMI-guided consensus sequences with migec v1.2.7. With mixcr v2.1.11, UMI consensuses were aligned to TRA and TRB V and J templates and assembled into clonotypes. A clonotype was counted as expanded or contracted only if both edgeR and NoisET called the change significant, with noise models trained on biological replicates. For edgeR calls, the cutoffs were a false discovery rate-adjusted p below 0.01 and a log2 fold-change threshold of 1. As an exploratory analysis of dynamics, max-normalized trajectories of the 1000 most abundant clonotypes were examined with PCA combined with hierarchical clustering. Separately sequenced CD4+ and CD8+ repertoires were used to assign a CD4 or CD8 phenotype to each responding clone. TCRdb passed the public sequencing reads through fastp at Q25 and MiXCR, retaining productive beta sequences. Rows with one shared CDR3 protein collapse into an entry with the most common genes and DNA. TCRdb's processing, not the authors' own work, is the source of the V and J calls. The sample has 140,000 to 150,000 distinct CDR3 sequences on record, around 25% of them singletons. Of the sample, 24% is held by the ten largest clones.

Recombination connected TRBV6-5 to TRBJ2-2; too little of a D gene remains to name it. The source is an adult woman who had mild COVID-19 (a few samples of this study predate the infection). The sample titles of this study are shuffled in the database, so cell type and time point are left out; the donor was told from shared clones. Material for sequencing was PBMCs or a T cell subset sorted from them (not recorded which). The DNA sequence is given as TGTGCCAGCAGCTTGGGTTCGGCAGCGAACACCGGGGAGCTGTTTTTT. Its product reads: CASSLGSAANTGELFF.